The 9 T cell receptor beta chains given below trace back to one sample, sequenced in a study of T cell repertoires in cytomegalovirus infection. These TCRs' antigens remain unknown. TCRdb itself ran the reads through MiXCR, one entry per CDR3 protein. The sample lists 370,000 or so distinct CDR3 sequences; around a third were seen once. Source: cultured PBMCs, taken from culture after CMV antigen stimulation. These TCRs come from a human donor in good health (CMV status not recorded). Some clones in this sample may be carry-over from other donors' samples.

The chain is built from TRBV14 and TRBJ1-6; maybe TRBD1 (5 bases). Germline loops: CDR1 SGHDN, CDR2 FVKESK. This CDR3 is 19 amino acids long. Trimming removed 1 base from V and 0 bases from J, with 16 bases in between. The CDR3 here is CASSQARGTGSSYNSPLHF. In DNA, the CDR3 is TGTGCCAGCAGCCAAGCCCGTGGCACAGGCAGCTCCTATAATTCACCCCTCCACTTT.

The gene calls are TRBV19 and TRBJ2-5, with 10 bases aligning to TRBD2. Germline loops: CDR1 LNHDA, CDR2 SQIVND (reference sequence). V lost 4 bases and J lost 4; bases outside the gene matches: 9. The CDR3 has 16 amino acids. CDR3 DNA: TGTGCCAGTAGTAGGACTAGCGGACCACTGGGAGAGACCCAGTACTTC. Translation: CASSRTSGPLGETQYF.

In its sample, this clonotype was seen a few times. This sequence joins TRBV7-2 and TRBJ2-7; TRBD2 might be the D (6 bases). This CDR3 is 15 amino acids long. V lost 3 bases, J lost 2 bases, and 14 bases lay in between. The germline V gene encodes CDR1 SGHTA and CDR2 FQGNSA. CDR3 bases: TGTGCCAGCAGCTTGGGGCGGGGAAAAACCTACGAGCAGTACGTC. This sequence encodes CASSLGRGKTYEQYV.

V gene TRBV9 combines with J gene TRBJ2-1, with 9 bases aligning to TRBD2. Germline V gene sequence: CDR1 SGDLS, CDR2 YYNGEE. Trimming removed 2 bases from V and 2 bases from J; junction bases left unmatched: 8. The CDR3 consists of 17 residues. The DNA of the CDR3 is TGTGCCAGCAGCGTGGGGGCGGGAGGGCCTCCCTACAATGAGCAGTTCTTC. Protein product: CASSVGAGGPPYNEQFF.

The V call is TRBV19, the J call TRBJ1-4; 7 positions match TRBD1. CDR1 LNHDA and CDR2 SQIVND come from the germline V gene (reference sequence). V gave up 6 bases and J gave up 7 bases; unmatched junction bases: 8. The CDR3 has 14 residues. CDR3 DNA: TGTGCCAGTAGCCACAGGGGAAGTGGTGAAAAACTGTTTTTT. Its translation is CASSHRGSGEKLFF.

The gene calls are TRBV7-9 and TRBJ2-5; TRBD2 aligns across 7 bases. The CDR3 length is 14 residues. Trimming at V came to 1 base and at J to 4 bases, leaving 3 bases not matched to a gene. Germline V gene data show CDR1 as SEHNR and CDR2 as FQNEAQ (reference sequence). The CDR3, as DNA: TGTGCCAGCAGCTTAGACGGGAGGATAGAGACCCAGTACTTC. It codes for CASSLDGRIETQYF.

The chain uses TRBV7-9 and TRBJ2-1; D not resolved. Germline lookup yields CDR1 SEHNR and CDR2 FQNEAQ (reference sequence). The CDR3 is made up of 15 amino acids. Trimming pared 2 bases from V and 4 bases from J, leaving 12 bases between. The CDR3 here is CASSLRTVAYNEQFF. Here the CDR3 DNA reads TGTGCCAGCAGCTTACGGACGGTTGCGTACAATGAGCAGTTCTTC.

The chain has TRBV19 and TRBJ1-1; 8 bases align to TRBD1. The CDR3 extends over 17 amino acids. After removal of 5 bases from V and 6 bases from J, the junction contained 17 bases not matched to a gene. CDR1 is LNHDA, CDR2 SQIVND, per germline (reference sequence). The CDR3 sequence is CASSPGQGRSIGAEAFF. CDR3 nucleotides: TGTGCCAGTAGTCCAGGACAGGGTAGATCTATAGGGGCTGAAGCTTTCTTT.

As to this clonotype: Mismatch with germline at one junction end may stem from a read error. CDR3 in amino acids: CASSQQPQGLIF. The CDR3 nucleotides read TGTGCCAGCAGTCAACAACCCCAGGGACTGATTTTT. V gene TRBV28 combines with J gene TRBJ1-4; the D gene is possibly TRBD1 (5 bases). Germline V gives CDR1 MDHEN, CDR2 SYDVKM. The CDR3 sequence is 12 residues long.